This T cell receptor (beta chain) was recovered during a study of shared clonotypes between healthy human individuals. Deep-level assay runs were performed. Sequenced by immunoSEQ multiplex PCR; TCRdb stores in-frame clones only, minus some. The sample records 180,000 or so clones, over 80% being singletons. In regard to this clone: Its target is not known.

The CDR3 consists of 13 residues. Trimming cost V 6 bases and J 7 bases, with 15 bases left between them. Germline CDR1 reads MNHEY; CDR2 reads SMNVEV (reference sequence). Study observations and caveats: Blood was the only sampled material, and tissue repertoires likely differ.

The sequenced material came from naive CD4+ T cells sorted from blood. The subset was: CD45RA+ positively selected. This TCR derives from a woman in her twenties or thirties in good health. This sequence joins TRBV27 and TRBJ1-2; a possible D gene is TRBD1 (5 bases). CDR3 nucleotide sequence: TGTGCCAGCAGCCCCTCCGGACATGGTGGCTACACCTTC. Translation: CASSPSGHGGYTF.